This TCR beta chain is drawn from a study of shared clonotypes between healthy human individuals. Sequencing used immunoSEQ multiplex PCR; TCRdb keeps in-frame clones, though not all of them. The table includes 520,000 or so clones, about four fifths detected once. Regarding this clone: What it binds is unknown.

This CDR3 has 14 amino acids. Germline CDR1 is MNHEY and CDR2 is SVGAGI. Trimming stripped 0 bases from V and 5 bases from J, with 11 bases between. Points from the study as a whole: Read depth was anticipated to influence clonotype sharing among donors.

The TCR originated in a woman aged 40 to 49 in good health. Some clones in this sample may be carry-over from other donors' samples. The specimen was PBMCs. The chain joins TRBV6-5 to TRBJ2-7; the D gene is possibly TRBD1 (5 bases). As DNA, the CDR3 is TGTGCCAGCAGTTACTCCAGGGTTAGGAACGAGCAGTACTTC. Translated, it gives CASSYSRVRNEQYF.